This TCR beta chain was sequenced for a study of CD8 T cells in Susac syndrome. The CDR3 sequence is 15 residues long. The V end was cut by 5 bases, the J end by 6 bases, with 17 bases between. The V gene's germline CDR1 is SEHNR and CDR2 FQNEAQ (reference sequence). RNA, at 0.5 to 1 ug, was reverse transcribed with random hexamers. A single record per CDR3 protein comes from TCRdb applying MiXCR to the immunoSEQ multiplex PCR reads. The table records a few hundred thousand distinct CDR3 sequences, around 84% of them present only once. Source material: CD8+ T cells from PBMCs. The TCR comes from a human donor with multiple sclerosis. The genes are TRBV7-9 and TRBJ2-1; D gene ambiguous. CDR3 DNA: TGTGCCAGCAGCCCCCTGAGACTCCCTGGCAATGAGCAGTTCTTC. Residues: CASSPLRLPGNEQFF.